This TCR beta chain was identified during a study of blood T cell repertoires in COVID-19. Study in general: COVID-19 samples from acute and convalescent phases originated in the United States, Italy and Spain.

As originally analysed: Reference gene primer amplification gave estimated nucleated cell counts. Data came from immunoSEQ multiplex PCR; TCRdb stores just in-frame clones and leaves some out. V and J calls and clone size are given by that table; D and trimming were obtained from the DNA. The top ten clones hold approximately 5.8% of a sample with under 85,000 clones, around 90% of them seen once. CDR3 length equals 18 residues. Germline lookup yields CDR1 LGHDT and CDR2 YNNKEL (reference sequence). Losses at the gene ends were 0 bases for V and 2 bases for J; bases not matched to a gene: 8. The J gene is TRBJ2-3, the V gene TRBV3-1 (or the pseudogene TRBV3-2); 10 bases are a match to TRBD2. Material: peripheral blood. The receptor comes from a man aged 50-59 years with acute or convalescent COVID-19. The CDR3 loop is CASSQDGISGRDTDTQYF. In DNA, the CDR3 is TGTGCCAGCAGCCAAGATGGGATCAGCGGGAGGGACACAGATACGCAGTATTTT.